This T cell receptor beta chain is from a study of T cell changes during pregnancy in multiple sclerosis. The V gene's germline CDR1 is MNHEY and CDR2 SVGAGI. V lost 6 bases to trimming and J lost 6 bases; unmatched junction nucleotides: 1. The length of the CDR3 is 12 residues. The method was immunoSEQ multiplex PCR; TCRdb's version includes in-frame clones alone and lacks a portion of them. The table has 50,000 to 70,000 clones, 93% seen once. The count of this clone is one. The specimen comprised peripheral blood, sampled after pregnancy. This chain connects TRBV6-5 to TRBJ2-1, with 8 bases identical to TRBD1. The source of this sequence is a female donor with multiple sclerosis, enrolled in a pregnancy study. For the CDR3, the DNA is TGTGCCAGCAGGACAGGGGTCAATGAGCAGTTCTTC. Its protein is CASRTGVNEQFF.